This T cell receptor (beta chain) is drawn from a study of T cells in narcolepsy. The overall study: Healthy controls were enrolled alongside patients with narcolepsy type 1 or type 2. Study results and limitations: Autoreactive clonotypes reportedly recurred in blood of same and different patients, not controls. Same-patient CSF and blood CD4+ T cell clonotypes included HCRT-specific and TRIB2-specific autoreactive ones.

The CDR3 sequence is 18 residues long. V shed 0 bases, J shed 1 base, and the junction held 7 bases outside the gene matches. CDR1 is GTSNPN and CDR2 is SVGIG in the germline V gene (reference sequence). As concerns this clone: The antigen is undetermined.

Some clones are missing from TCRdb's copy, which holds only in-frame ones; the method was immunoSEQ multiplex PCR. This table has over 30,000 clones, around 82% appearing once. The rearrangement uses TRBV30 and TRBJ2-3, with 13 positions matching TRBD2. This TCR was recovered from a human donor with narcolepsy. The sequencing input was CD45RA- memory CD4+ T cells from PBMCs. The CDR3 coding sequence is TGTGCCTGGAGTGTCGGGACTAGCGGGGCCGGGGGCACAGATACGCAGTATTTT. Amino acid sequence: CAWSVGTSGAGGTDTQYF.